One sample yielded the 30 T cell receptor beta chains listed below, sequenced in a study of cytotoxic CD8 clonotypes in ibrutinib-treated CLL. The repertoire was sequenced with immunoSEQ multiplex PCR; TCRdb's copy has only in-frame clones and lacks some. The sample lists approximately 200,000 clones; over 60% were seen once. The sample was PBMCs, taken after 24 months of ibrutinib treatment. The origin of the receptors is a human donor with chronic lymphocytic leukemia.

The chain's CDR3 is CASRRGGQGAGYGYTF. The CDR3 DNA is TGCGCCAGCAGGAGGGGTGGACAGGGGGCTGGCTATGGCTACACCTTC. The chain has TRBV10-1 and TRBJ1-2; TRBD1 matches 11 bases. Germline-derived CDR1 and CDR2 are WNHNN and SYGVQD (reference sequence). The CDR3 is 16 amino acids. V trimming: 6 bases; J trimming: 4 bases; junction bases outside the gene matches: 10.

V gene TRBV30 combines with J gene TRBJ2-7, with a tentative D call TRBD1 (5 bases). V was pared by 2 bases and J by 3 bases, with 11 bases between. The V gene's germline CDR1 is GTSNPN and CDR2 SVGIG (reference sequence). The CDR3 consists of 13 residues. In nucleotides, the CDR3 is TGTGCCTGGAGTCCCGACAGTTTCTACGAGCAGTACTTC. Its translation is CAWSPDSFYEQYF.

This clone was counted between two and nine times. The chain couples TRBV6-6 to TRBJ2-2; 8 nucleotides line up with TRBD2. Trimming took 5 bases from V and 7 from J; bases not matched to a gene: 9. The CDR3 runs 15 residues. Germline CDR1 and CDR2: MNHNY and SVGAGI (reference sequence). For the CDR3, the DNA is TGTGCCAGCAGTCACGGGACTAGTGTGGGCGGGGAGCTGTTTTTT. Its protein is CASSHGTSVGGELFF.

There are a few counts of this clone. The CDR3 DNA reads TGTGCCAGCAGCTTAATGGGACAGGGGGCAAATGGCTACACCTTC. As protein: CASSLMGQGANGYTF. The rearrangement links TRBV7-2 to TRBJ1-2; 12 positions agree with TRBD1. The trim removed 2 bases at V and 6 bases at J, leaving 4 bases unmatched. CDR1 SGHTA and CDR2 FQGNSA come from the germline V gene. The CDR3 length is 15 residues. Supplemented by reference TRBV7-2 and TRBJ1-2, the full variable domain reads GAGVSQSPSNKVTEKGKDVELRCDPISGHTALYWYRQSLGQGLEFLIYFQGNSAPDKSGLPSDRFSAERTGGSVSTLTIQRTQQEDSAVYLCASSLMGQGANGYTFGSGTRLTVV.

The chain uses TRBV5-4 and TRBJ2-5, with 8 bases identical to TRBD1. The CDR3 is 14 amino acids. V trimming: 4 bases; J trimming: 4 bases; junction bases outside the gene matches: 6. CDR1 and CDR2 (germline): SGHNT, YYREEE (reference sequence). The CDR3 loop reads CASSDGQGRETQYF. The CDR3 DNA reads TGTGCCAGCAGCGACGGACAGGGAAGAGAGACCCAGTACTTC.

This chain links TRBV6-5 with TRBJ2-5, with D perhaps matching TRBD2 (6 bases). Per germline, CDR1 MNHEY and CDR2 SVGAGI. Deletions cut 2 bases from V and 5 bases from J, with 15 bases between. The length of the CDR3 is 15 residues. The CDR3 DNA reads as TGTGCCAGCAGTTACGTCGCGGGACCGGGGGAGACCCAGTACTTC. Amino acids: CASSYVAGPGETQYF.

The chain joins TRBV6-4 to TRBJ1-2; tentatively, D is TRBD1 (5 bases). Germline V gives CDR1 MRHNA, CDR2 SNTAGT. The CDR3 length is 13 residues. Trimming stripped 2 bases from V and 4 bases from J, with 8 bases between. Here the CDR3 reads CASSDERGYGYTF. CDR3 coding DNA: TGTGCCAGCAGTGACGAAAGGGGCTATGGCTACACCTTC.

The V call is TRBV29-1, the J call TRBJ1-2, with D unresolved. Trimming removed 7 bases from V and 7 bases from J, with 16 bases in between. Germline CDR1 is SQVTM and CDR2 is ANQGSEA. This CDR3 contains 12 residues. CDR3 sequence (DNA): TGCAGCGCCCGGGGTGCCGGGTCTGGCTACACCTTC. Amino acids: CSARGAGSGYTF.

This chain links TRBV4-3 with TRBJ2-2, with D perhaps given as TRBD1 or TRBD2 (6 bases each). The germline CDR1 and CDR2 sequences are LGHNA and YSLEER. The CDR3 contains 18 residues. Trimming removed 1 base at V and 0 bases at J, with 15 bases between. The chain's CDR3 is CASSQGPSGASNTGELFF. Written as DNA, the CDR3 is TGCGCCAGCAGCCAAGGCCCATCGGGGGCATCGAACACCGGGGAGCTGTTTTTT.

The rearrangement uses TRBV7-2 and TRBJ2-7, with 13 bases aligning to TRBD2. This CDR3 is built from 17 residues. V dropped 4 bases and J dropped 7; count of bases not matched to a gene: 13. The germline V gene encodes CDR1 SGHTA and CDR2 FQGNSA. In DNA form, the CDR3 reads TGTGCCAGCAGCTCGTGGACTAGCGGGGGCTCTACGTTGGAGCAGTACTTC. Translated: CASSSWTSGGSTLEQYF. The full variable domain, its missing parts supplied by reference TRBV7-2 and TRBJ2-7, is GAGVSQSPSNKVTEKGKDVELRCDPISGHTALYWYRQSLGQGLEFLIYFQGNSAPDKSGLPSDRFSAERTGGSVSTLTIQRTQQEDSAVYLCASSSWTSGGSTLEQYFGPGTRLTVT.

V is TRBV4-1 and J is TRBJ2-7; 9 bases fit TRBD2. The length of the CDR3 is 13 residues. Germline V gene lookup returns CDR1 MGHRA and CDR2 YSYEKL. V lost 4 bases to trimming and J lost 6 bases; unmatched junction nucleotides: 4. The CDR3 region is CASSPGLASEQYF. The CDR3 nucleotides are TGCGCCAGCAGCCCGGGACTAGCAAGCGAGCAGTACTTC.

This clone was found a few times. The chain combines TRBV30 with TRBJ2-7; D remains unclear. CDR3 length: 12 residues. CDR1 and CDR2 (germline): GTSNPN, SVGIG (reference sequence). Trimming removed 0 bases at V and 6 bases at J, with 9 bases between. This chain's CDR3 is CAWSVGGSEQYF. DNA for the CDR3: TGTGCCTGGAGTGTAGGCGGATCCGAGCAGTACTTC.

CDR3 in amino acids: CASSFVAGRSYEQYF. The CDR3 DNA reads as TGTGCCAGCAGCTTCGTCGCCGGGAGATCCTACGAGCAGTACTTC. The V call is TRBV5-6, the J call TRBJ2-7, with TRBD2 as a possible D gene (6 bases). The V end lost 2 bases, the J end lost 1 base, and 13 bases lay between the germline ends. Germline V lookup: CDR1 SGHDT, CDR2 YYEEEE. The CDR3 is 15 amino acids.

This clone showed up just a few times. The chain is built from TRBV7-3 and TRBJ2-1, with D possibly being TRBD1 or TRBD2 (5 bases each). V was cut by 2 bases and J by 0 bases, with 8 bases left in between. CDR1 is SGHTA, CDR2 FQGTGA, per germline. The CDR3 spans 15 residues. CDR3 region: CASSLWGSSYNEQFF. The CDR3 coding sequence is TGTGCCAGCAGCTTATGGGGGAGCTCCTACAATGAGCAGTTCTTC.

The chain joins TRBV4-2 to TRBJ2-6, with no clear D. The CDR3 is made up of 17 amino acids. In germline, CDR1 is LGHNA, CDR2 YNFKEQ. The V and J ends lost 0 bases and 0 bases respectively, with 9 bases between them. The CDR3 sequence: CASSQDFWTSGANVLTF. CDR3 sequence (DNA): TGTGCCAGCAGCCAAGATTTTTGGACCTCTGGGGCCAACGTCCTGACTTTC.

The chain has TRBV5-4 and TRBJ2-2, with 9 positions matching TRBD1. The CDR3 is 14 residues long. The J segment lost 1 base and the V segment lost 7 bases, leaving 2 bases of the junction unmatched. CDR1 and CDR2 from the germline V gene are SGHNT and YYREEE (reference sequence). In DNA, the CDR3 is TGTGCCAGCTCGGGACAGGGGAACACCGGGGAGCTGTTTTTT. It is translated as CASSGQGNTGELFF.

This chain links TRBV30 with TRBJ1-1; D ambiguous. Germline V gene data show CDR1 as GTSNPN and CDR2 as SVGIG (reference sequence). The germline V and J ends were trimmed by 3 bases and 5 bases, with 10 bases remaining between them. This CDR3 has 12 residues. CDR3 DNA: TGTGCCTGGAGGGACTTAGGGACTGAAGCTTTCTTT. It is translated as CAWRDLGTEAFF.

This CDR3 reads CASSSPGGNGVEQYF. The CDR3 DNA reads as TGTGCCAGCAGCTCCCCCGGGGGAAACGGGGTCGAGCAGTACTTC. The rearrangement links TRBV7-2 to TRBJ2-7, with a possible D match to TRBD2 (6 bases). Germline values: CDR1 SGHTA, CDR2 FQGNSA. The CDR3 covers 15 residues. With 4 bases removed from V and 6 bases from J, the gap between germline ends came to 19 bases.

The V and J genes are TRBV6-5 and TRBJ2-3; D ambiguous. Germline values: CDR1 MNHEY, CDR2 SVGAGI. The ends were cut back, 2 bases at V and 4 bases at J, with 7 bases in the middle. The CDR3 loop spans 13 amino acids. CDR3 loop: CASSYVQADTQYF. The DNA for the CDR3 is TGTGCCAGCAGTTACGTGCAGGCAGATACGCAGTATTTT.

The V call is TRBV7-2, the J call TRBJ1-3; perhaps TRBD1 as D (5 bases). Trimming left V 1 base short and J 4 bases short, with 8 bases between. Per germline, CDR1 SGHTA and CDR2 FQGNSA. This CDR3 spans 14 amino acids. The CDR3 nucleotides read TGTGCCAGCAGCTTAGGGACAATCGGAAACACCATATATTTT. Protein product: CASSLGTIGNTIYF.

CDR3 sequence: CASSRDRGGQETQYF. The CDR3 nucleotides read TGCGCCAGCAGTAGGGACAGAGGGGGCCAAGAGACCCAGTACTTC. The V and J genes are TRBV5-1 and TRBJ2-5; 7 nucleotides agree with TRBD1. The CDR3 has 15 amino acids. From germline, CDR1 is SGHRS and CDR2 YFSETQ. Germline trimming cut 5 bases from V and 1 base from J; bases unmatched to any gene: 8.

This clone turned up a few times. The chain has TRBV19 and TRBJ1-5, with a possible D match to TRBD1 (5 bases). V lost 2 bases, J lost 1 base, and 9 bases lay in between. The length of the CDR3 is 15 residues. The V gene's germline CDR1 is LNHDA and CDR2 SQIVND (reference sequence). The CDR3 DNA follows: TGTGCCAGTAGTATACAGGGAGGGAGCAATCAGCCCCAGCATTTT. Protein sequence: CASSIQGGSNQPQHF.

This clone was recorded a few times. This chain connects TRBV28 to TRBJ1-4, with a tentative D call TRBD1 (6 bases). V lost 6 bases and J lost 5, with 13 bases in between. There are 14 residues in the CDR3. CDR1 and CDR2 (germline): MDHEN, SYDVKM. The DNA for the CDR3 is TGTGCCAGCAGACAGACAGGATTGAATGAAAAACTGTTTTTT. As protein: CASRQTGLNEKLFF.

CDR3 in DNA: TGCAGCGTTGACGGGCGACAGACCAGGGAGACCCAGTACTTC. As protein: CSVDGRQTRETQYF. This sequence joins TRBV29-1 and TRBJ2-5, with a tentative D call TRBD1 (5 bases). Trimming took off 3 bases at V and 5 bases at J, with 16 bases between the two ends. Germline CDR1 SQVTM, CDR2 ANQGSEA. The CDR3 contains 14 residues.

The rearrangement uses TRBV6-6 and TRBJ2-3; 10 bases map to TRBD2. The germline V gene has CDR1 MNHNY and CDR2 SVGAGI (reference sequence). After removal of 4 bases from V and 1 base from J, the junction contained 2 bases not matched to a gene. The CDR3 contains 15 residues. CDR3: CASSSSGSRTDTQYF. In DNA, the CDR3 is TGTGCCAGCAGTTCTAGCGGGAGCCGCACAGATACGCAGTATTTT.

The DNA of the CDR3 is TGTGCCAGCAGATGGACTAGCAGCACAGATACGCAGTATTTT. This sequence encodes CASRWTSSTDTQYF. The chain links TRBV2 to TRBJ2-3; 8 nucleotides agree with TRBD2. V gave up 6 bases and J gave up 0 bases; unmatched junction bases: 2. CDR3 size: 14 residues. CDR1 and CDR2 (germline): SNHLY, FYNNEI.

This chain connects TRBV19 to TRBJ2-7, with D perhaps being TRBD1 or TRBD2 (5 bases each). Germline V lookup: CDR1 LNHDA, CDR2 SQIVND (reference sequence). The V and J ends lost 1 base and 5 bases respectively, with 15 bases between them. The length of the CDR3 is 15 residues. The CDR3 DNA reads TGTGCCAGTAGTATAGGGAGCGGAACAGGCCACGAGCAGTACTTC. Its protein product is CASSIGSGTGHEQYF.

V is TRBV7-9 and J is TRBJ2-5; TRBD2 matches at 9 bases. This CDR3 comprises 18 residues. CDR1 is SEHNR, CDR2 FQNEAQ, per germline (reference sequence). With 2 bases clipped from V and 2 bases from J, the junction kept 12 bases outside the gene matches. DNA for the CDR3: TGTGCCAGCAGCTTACTTTACTATAGCGGGAGTGCTCAAGAGACCCAGTACTTC. Residues: CASSLLYYSGSAQETQYF. The entire variable domain, with the rest obtained from reference TRBV7-9 and TRBJ2-5, is as follows: DTGVSQNPRHKITKRGQNVTFRCDPISEHNRLYWYRQTLGQGPEFLTYFQNEAQLEKSRLLSDRFSAERPKGSFSTLEIQRTEQGDSAMYLCASSLLYYSGSAQETQYFGPGTRLLVL.

In this sample, this clone turned up a few times. The rearrangement links TRBV19 to TRBJ2-1; TRBD2 might be the D (5 bases). The germline gives CDR1 LNHDA, CDR2 SQIVND (reference sequence). The CDR3 has 12 residues. Trimming cost V 2 bases and J 7 bases, with 6 bases left between them. The CDR3 protein is CASSITGNEQFF. DNA of the CDR3: TGTGCCAGTAGTATAACGGGGAATGAGCAGTTCTTC.

The chain employs TRBV5-1 and TRBJ2-1; perhaps TRBD2 as D (5 bases). Germline-derived CDR1 and CDR2 are SGHRS and YFSETQ. Trimming cost V 4 bases and J 2 bases, with 19 bases left between them. The CDR3 covers 17 residues. The CDR3 DNA sequence: TGCGCCAGCAGCCCCGCCTCGGGCCAGCGGACCTACAATGAGCAGTTCTTC. The encoded protein is CASSPASGQRTYNEQFF. Supplemented by reference TRBV5-1 and TRBJ2-1, the full variable domain reads KAGVTQTPRYLIKTRGQQVTLSCSPISGHRSVSWYQQTPGQGLQFLFEYFSETQRNKGNFPGRFSGRQFSNSRSEMNVSTLELGDSALYLCASSPASGQRTYNEQFFGPGTRLTVL.